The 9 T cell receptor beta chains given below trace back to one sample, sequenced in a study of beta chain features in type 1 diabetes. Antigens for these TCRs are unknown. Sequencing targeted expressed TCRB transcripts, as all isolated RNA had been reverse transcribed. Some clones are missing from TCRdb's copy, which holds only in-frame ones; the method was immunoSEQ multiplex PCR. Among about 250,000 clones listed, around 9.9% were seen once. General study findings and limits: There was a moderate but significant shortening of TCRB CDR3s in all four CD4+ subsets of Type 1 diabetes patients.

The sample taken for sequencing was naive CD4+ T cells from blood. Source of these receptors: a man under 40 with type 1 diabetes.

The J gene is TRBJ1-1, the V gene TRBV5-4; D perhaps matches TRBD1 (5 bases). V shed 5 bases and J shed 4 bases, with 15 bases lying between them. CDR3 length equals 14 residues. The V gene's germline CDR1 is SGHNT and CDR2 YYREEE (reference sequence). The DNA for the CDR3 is TGTGCCAGCAGGTTGCTGGGGGGTAGCACTGAAGCTTTCTTT. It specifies CASRLLGGSTEAFF.

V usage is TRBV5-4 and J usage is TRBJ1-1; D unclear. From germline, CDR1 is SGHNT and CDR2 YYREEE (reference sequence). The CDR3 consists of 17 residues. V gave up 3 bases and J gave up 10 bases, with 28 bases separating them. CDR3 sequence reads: CASSSVSPLKHEGRAFF. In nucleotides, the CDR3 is TGTGCCAGCAGCTCTGTCTCTCCTTTAAAACATGAGGGTAGAGCTTTCTTT. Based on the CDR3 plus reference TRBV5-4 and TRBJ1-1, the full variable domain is ETGVTQSPTHLIKTRGQQVTLRCSSQSGHNTVSWYQQALGQGPQFIFQYYREEENGRGNFPPRFSGLQFPNYSSELNVNALELDDSALYLCASSSVSPLKHEGRAFFGQGTRLTVV.

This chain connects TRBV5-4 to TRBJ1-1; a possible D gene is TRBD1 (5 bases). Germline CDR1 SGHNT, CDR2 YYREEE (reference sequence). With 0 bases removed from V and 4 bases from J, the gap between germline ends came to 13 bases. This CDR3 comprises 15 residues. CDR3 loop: CASSLEGREGTEAFF. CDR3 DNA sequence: TGTGCCAGCAGCTTGGAGGGGAGGGAAGGCACTGAAGCTTTCTTT.

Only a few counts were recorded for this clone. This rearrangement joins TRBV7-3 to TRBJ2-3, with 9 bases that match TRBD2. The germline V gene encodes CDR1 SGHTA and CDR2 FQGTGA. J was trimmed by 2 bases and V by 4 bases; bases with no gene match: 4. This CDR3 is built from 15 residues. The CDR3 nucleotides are TGTGCCAGCAGCTCAGGCGGGGGGGCCACAGATACGCAGTATTTT. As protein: CASSSGGGATDTQYF.

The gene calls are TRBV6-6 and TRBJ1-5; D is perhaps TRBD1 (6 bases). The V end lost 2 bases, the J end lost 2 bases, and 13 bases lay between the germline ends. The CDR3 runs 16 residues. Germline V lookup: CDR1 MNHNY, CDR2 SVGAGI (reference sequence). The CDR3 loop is CASSYPGAGGNQPQHF. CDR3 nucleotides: TGTGCCAGCAGTTACCCAGGGGCGGGCGGCAATCAGCCCCAGCATTTT.

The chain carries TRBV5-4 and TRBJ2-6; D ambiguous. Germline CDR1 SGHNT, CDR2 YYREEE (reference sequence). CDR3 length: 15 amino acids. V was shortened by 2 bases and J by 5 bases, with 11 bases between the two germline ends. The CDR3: CASSFFGRRANVLTF. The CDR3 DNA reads TGTGCCAGCAGCTTTTTTGGGCGTCGGGCCAACGTCCTGACTTTC.

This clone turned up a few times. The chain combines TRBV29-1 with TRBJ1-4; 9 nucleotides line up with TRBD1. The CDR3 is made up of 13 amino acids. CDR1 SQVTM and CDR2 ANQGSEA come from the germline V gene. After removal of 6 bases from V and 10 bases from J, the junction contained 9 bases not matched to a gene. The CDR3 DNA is TGCAGCGTCACTACAGGGGGCGCGGGAAAACTGTTTTTT. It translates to CSVTTGGAGKLFF.

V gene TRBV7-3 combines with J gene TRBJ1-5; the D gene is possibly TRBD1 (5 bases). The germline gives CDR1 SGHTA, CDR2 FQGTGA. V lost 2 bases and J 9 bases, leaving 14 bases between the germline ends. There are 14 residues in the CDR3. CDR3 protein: CASSLDAGGGPQHF. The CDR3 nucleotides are TGTGCCAGCAGCTTAGATGCCGGGGGGGGGCCCCAGCATTTT. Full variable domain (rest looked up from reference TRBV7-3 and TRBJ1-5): GAGVSQTPSNKVTEKGKYVELRCDPISGHTALYWYRQSLGQGPEFLIYFQGTGAADDSGLPNDRFFAVRPEGSVSTLKIQRTERGDSAVYLCASSLDAGGGPQHFGDGTRLSIL.

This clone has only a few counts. CDR3 sequence reads: CASSQEGAGYTF. CDR3 nucleotide sequence: TGTGCCAGCAGCCAAGAGGGGGCCGGCTACACCTTC. The chain combines TRBV4-2 with TRBJ1-2, with D possibly matching TRBD1 (6 bases). V dropped 0 bases and J dropped 8 bases, with 7 bases sitting between them. Germline loops: CDR1 LGHNA, CDR2 YNFKEQ. This CDR3 has 12 residues.